This TCR beta chain was captured by sequencing in a study of cytomegalovirus exposure and HLA in healthy donors. The CDR3 runs to 15 residues. CDR1 is WNHNN and CDR2 is SYGVQD in the germline V gene (reference sequence). The trim removed 2 bases at V and 3 bases at J, leaving 5 bases unmatched. Study-wide results and limits: Reportedly, HLA-A and HLA-B alleles of most subjects were accurately predicted from TCR beta.

The PCR had 60 Vbeta and 13 Jbeta primers. The table came from immunoSEQ multiplex PCR; TCRdb's copy has only in-frame clones and leaves some out. Of about 67,000 clones detected, around 80% appear once; the ten largest clones hold 7.5% to 10%. This clone showed up just a few times. Its specificity is unknown. This sequence was found in a man aged 40-55 years in good health and CMV-seronegative. Sequences were obtained from PBMCs. V and J are TRBV10-1 and TRBJ2-7, with TRBD1 matching over 9 bases. CDR3 sequence reads: CASSEAGQGYYEQYF. The DNA for the CDR3 is TGCGCCAGCAGTGAGGCCGGACAGGGGTACTACGAGCAGTACTTC.